A single sample is the source of the 10 T cell receptor beta chains below, sequenced in a study of T cells in Graves' hyperthyroidism and ophthalmopathy. What was amplified from RNA transcripts were TCR beta CDR3 regions. HTBI primers were the set used in a first-round RT-PCR of the TCR CDR3. TCRdb re-derived calls from the multiplex PCR reads in MiXCR, one entry per CDR3 protein. The table lists a few hundred thousand distinct CDR3 sequences, 46% of them singletons. The sample consisted of peripheral blood or thyroid tissue (not recorded which). Receptor source: a woman younger than 35 with Graves' hyperthyroidism.

Turning to this clonotype: A clone one base away is much larger, so this may be a read error. The J gene is TRBJ1-5, the V gene TRBV6-1; 7 bases align to TRBD1. CDR1 is MNHNS, CDR2 SASEGT, per germline. The V and J ends lost 5 bases and 5 bases, in that order; junction bases with no gene match: 9. The CDR3 runs 15 residues. The CDR3 here is CASSSDRVLDQPQHF. For the CDR3, the DNA is TGTGCCAGCAGTTCAGACAGGGTGCTCGATCAGCCCCAGCATTTT.

The chain couples TRBV10-3 to TRBJ1-5; 9 nucleotides line up with TRBD1. This CDR3 comprises 15 residues. The germline V gene has CDR1 ENHRY and CDR2 SYGVKD. After removal of 0 bases from V and 11 bases from J, the junction contained 8 bases not matched to a gene. The CDR3 loop reads CAISESGQGQETQHF. For the CDR3, the DNA is TGTGCCATCAGTGAGTCGGGACAGGGTCAAGAGACCCAGCATTTT.

The V call is TRBV9, the J call TRBJ1-6, with a tentative D call TRBD1 (5 bases). This CDR3 comprises 13 residues. The germline V gene encodes CDR1 SGDLS and CDR2 YYNGEE. Trimming cost V 4 bases and J 6 bases, with 8 bases left between them. The chain's CDR3 is CASSRQPNSPLHF. The CDR3 DNA follows: TGTGCCAGCAGCAGACAGCCTAATTCACCCCTCCACTTT. Full variable domain (outside the CDR3, taken from reference TRBV9 and TRBJ1-6): DSGVTQTPKHLITATGQRVTLRCSPRSGDLSVYWYQQSLDQGLQFLIQYYNGEERAKGNILERFSAQQFPDLHSELNLSSLELGDSALYFCASSRQPNSPLHFGNGTRLTVT.

This clonotype was detected many times. The rearrangement uses TRBV24-1 and TRBJ1-1; D possibly corresponds to TRBD1 (6 bases). Germline CDR1 is KGHDR and CDR2 is SFDVKD. V was cut by 6 bases and J by 3 bases, with 16 bases left in between. This CDR3 contains 15 residues. The CDR3 nucleotides are TGTGCCACCAGTAGCGGAGGGGGGCGCGACACTGAAGCTTTCTTT. It is translated as CATSSGGGRDTEAFF.

This clonotype was recorded once. The chain carries TRBV7-9 and TRBJ2-7, with TRBD2 identical over 10 bases. Trimming at V came to 8 bases and at J to 2 bases, leaving 6 bases not matched to a gene. CDR3 length equals 14 residues. Germline V CDR1 and CDR2: SEHNR, FQNEAQ (reference sequence). The chain's CDR3 is CASGELAGTYEQYF. CDR3 sequence (DNA): TGTGCCAGCGGGGAACTAGCGGGGACCTACGAGCAGTACTTC.

The chain employs TRBV7-3 and TRBJ2-7; 9 nucleotides agree with TRBD1. V lost 3 bases to trimming and J lost 7 bases; unmatched junction nucleotides: 10. CDR3 length: 15 residues. Germline V gene lookup returns CDR1 SGHTA and CDR2 FQGTGA. CDR3 DNA: TGTGCCAGCAGCTTTCCAGGGACAGGGAGAGAGGAGCAGTACTTC. It encodes CASSFPGTGREEQYF.

This clonotype was counted a few times. V is TRBV20-1 and J is TRBJ1-2, with a possible D match to TRBD1 (6 bases). CDR3 length: 10 amino acids. CDR1 and CDR2 from the germline V gene are DFQATT and SNEGSKA (reference sequence). With 8 bases removed from V and 12 bases from J, the gap between germline ends came to 16 bases. The CDR3 sequence: CSLTGIGNTF. The CDR3 coding sequence is TGCAGTCTTACAGGGATAGGAAACACCTTC.

The chain couples TRBV7-9 to TRBJ1-4; the match to TRBD1 covers 8 bases. The V and J ends lost 3 bases and 6 bases, in that order; junction bases with no gene match: 0. This CDR3 contains 13 residues. From germline, CDR1 is SEHNR and CDR2 FQNEAQ (reference sequence). This chain's CDR3 is CASSLTGDEKLFF. The CDR3 bases are TGTGCCAGCAGCTTGACAGGGGATGAAAAACTGTTTTTT.

This clonotype has more than one count but fewer than ten. The chain uses TRBV15 and TRBJ2-1; 9 positions agree with TRBD2. Unmatched junction bases numbered 7, after V lost 1 base and J lost 9 bases. Germline loops: CDR1 LNHNV, CDR2 YYDKDF (reference sequence). The CDR3 has 15 amino acids. The CDR3 spells CATSRVLAGNLEQFF. In DNA form, the CDR3 reads TGTGCCACCAGCAGAGTACTAGCGGGTAATCTTGAGCAGTTCTTC.

The rearrangement uses TRBV6-5 and TRBJ1-4; 10 bases align to TRBD1. V was pared by 6 bases and J by 8 bases, with 9 bases of the junction left unmatched. CDR3 size: 15 residues. Germline CDR1 is MNHEY and CDR2 is SVGAGI. The CDR3 nucleotides read TGTGCCAGCAGCCAGATTTCGACAGGGGGCGAAAAACTGTTTTTT. Amino acid sequence: CASSQISTGGEKLFF.